This is a list of T cell receptor beta chains from one sample in a study of OX40 agonist ivuxolimab in advanced cancers. Produced via immunoSEQ multiplex PCR; TCRdb's table is partial and in-frame only. The sample shows over 45,000 clones, approximately 90% of them seen only once. The material was CD4+ or CD8+ T cells sorted from blood, obtained in a trial of the OX40 agonist ivuxolimab. Every receptor here comes from an adult with an advanced solid tumor such as melanoma, head and neck, liver or kidney cancer. Both conserved end residues are part of each CDR3. The order of the fields is V gene, J gene, D gene, clone size, CDR3 DNA, CDR3 protein. D genes are given only for firm matches. Clone size, where shown, is once, few, many, or a class for clones that have expanded.

TRBV28	TRBJ1-5	NA	NA	TGTGCCAGCAGGCCGACAGTTAATCAGCCCCAGCATTTT	CASRPTVNQPQHF
TRBV30	TRBJ1-6	NA	NA	TGTGCCTGGAGTACAGGGCGTAATTCACCCCTCCACTTT	CAWSTGRNSPLHF
TRBV5-5	TRBJ1-1	NA	NA	TGTGCCAGCAGCTTAGGAGACGAAAAAGCTTTCTTT	CASSLGDEKAFF
TRBV11-2	TRBJ2-1	NA	once	TGTGCCAGCAGCGAGGACAGATGGAGGGACAATGAGCAGTTCTTC	CASSEDRWRDNEQFF
TRBV5-5	TRBJ1-5	NA	NA	TGTGCCAGCAGCCAAGAAAACGAGGCTAATCAGCCCCAGCATTTT	CASSQENEANQPQHF
TRBV5-1	TRBJ2-2	TRBD1	NA	TGCGCCAGCAGCAAACAGGGGGCTGAACTGAACACCGGGGAGCTGTTTTTT	CASSKQGAELNTGELFF
TRBV20-1	TRBJ2-5	NA	NA	TGCAGTGCCTGGGGGGAGACCCAGTACTTC	CSAWGETQYF
TRBV29-1	TRBJ1-2	TRBD1	NA	TGCAGCGTCCGAAGGGGACAGGGAGGCTACACCTTC	CSVRRGQGGYTF
TRBV5-4	TRBJ2-7	TRBD2	NA	TGTGCCAGCAGCCGCATGCTAGCGGGGGGGCTCCACGAGCAGTACTTC	CASSRMLAGGLHEQYF
TRBV18	TRBJ2-7	TRBD2	NA	TGTGCCAGCTCACTTCCCGGGACTAGCGGGGGCGAGCAGTACTTC	CASSLPGTSGGEQYF
TRBV2	TRBJ2-2	NA	NA	TGTGCCAGCAGTACCGTAGGTGACACCGGGGAGCTGTTTTTT	CASSTVGDTGELFF
TRBV5-6	TRBJ2-6	NA	NA	TGTGCCAGCAGCTTGACAGGCATCAACTCTGGGGCCAACGTCCTGACTTTC	CASSLTGINSGANVLTF
TRBV19	TRBJ1-1	TRBD1	few	TGTGCCAGTAGGGACAGGGGGCGAGGCGCTGAAGCTTTCTTT	CASRDRGRGAEAFF
TRBV2	TRBJ1-3	NA	NA	TGTGCCAGCAGTGCTCAGGGGTACTCTGGAAACACCATATATTTT	CASSAQGYSGNTIYF